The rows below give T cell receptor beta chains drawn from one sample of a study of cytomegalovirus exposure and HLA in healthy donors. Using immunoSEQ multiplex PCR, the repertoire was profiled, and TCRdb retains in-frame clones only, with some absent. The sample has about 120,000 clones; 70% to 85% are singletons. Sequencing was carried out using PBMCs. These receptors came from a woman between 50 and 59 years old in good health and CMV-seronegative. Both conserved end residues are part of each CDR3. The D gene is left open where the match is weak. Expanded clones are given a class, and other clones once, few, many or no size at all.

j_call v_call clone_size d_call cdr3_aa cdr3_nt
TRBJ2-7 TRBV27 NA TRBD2 CASSPGLAVSYEQYF TGTGCCAGCAGTCCTGGACTAGCGGTTTCCTACGAGCAGTACTTC
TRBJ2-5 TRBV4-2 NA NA CASSQDRIGAGTQYF TGTGCCAGCAGCCAAGATCGAATCGGTGCGGGGACCCAGTACTTC
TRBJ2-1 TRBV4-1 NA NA CASSQPGATNEQFF TGCGCCAGCAGCCAACCGGGAGCCACCAATGAGCAGTTCTTC
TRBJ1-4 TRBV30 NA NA CAWSVVQGQEKLFF TGTGCCTGGAGTGTAGTGCAGGGTCAAGAAAAACTGTTTTTT
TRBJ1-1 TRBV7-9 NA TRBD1 CSSSLSTGEAFF TGTTCCAGCAGCTTATCGACAGGGGAAGCTTTCTTT
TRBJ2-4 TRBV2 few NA CASSAAEGAKNIQYF TGTGCCAGCAGCGCGGCCGAGGGAGCCAAAAACATTCAGTACTTC
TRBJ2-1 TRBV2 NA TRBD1 CASSEGDRGNEQFF TGTGCCAGCAGCGAGGGGGACAGGGGCAATGAGCAGTTCTTC
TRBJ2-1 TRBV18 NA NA CASSPTGYNEQFF TGTGCCAGCTCACCGACAGGCTACAATGAGCAGTTCTTC
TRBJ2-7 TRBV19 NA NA CASTPRQHPGAEQYF TGTGCCAGTACCCCCAGACAGCACCCAGGCGCCGAGCAGTACTTC
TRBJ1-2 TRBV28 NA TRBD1 CASSWGDRVYYGYTF TGTGCCAGCAGTTGGGGGGACAGGGTCTACTATGGCTACACCTTC
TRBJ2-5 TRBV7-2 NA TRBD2 CASSLRGGARETQYF TGTGCCAGCAGCTTACGGGGGGGAGCCCGGGAGACCCAGTACTTC
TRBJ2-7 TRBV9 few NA CASSLGDEQYF TGTGCCAGCAGCCTAGGAGACGAGCAGTACTTC
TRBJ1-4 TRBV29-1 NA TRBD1 CSVTTGRGEKLFF TGCAGCGTGACGACAGGGCGTGGGGAAAAACTGTTTTTT
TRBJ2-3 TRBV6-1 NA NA CASSEPSAGSTDTQYF TGTGCCAGCAGTGAACCGTCCGCGGGGAGCACAGATACGCAGTATTTT
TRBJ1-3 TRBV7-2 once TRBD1 CASSPRTGSGNTIYF TGTGCCAGCAGCCCTAGGACAGGGTCTGGAAACACCATATATTTT
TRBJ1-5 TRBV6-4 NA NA CARGGHRYSNQPQHF TGTGCCAGGGGAGGGCACCGGTATAGCAATCAGCCCCAGCATTTT
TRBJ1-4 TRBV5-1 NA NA CASSSGDADEKLFF TGCGCCAGCAGCTCGGGGGACGCTGATGAAAAACTGTTTTTT
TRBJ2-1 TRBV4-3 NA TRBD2 CASSQAGGGFNEQFF TGCGCCAGCAGCCAAGCGGGGGGAGGGTTCAATGAGCAGTTCTTC
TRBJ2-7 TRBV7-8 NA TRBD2 CASSLVTSGRVYEQYF TGTGCCAGCAGCTTAGTTACTAGCGGGAGGGTGTACGAGCAGTACTTC
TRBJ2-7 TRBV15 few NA CATSRDAAYEQYF TGTGCCACCAGCAGAGACGCAGCCTACGAGCAGTACTTC
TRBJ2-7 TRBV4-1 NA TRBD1 CASSRSGQSSYEQYF TGCGCCAGCAGCCGATCGGGACAGAGCTCCTACGAGCAGTACTTC
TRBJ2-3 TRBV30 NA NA CAWNPGTTDTQYF TGTGCCTGGAATCCGGGTACCACAGATACGCAGTATTTT
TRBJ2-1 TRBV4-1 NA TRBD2 CASSLSGSRDEQFF TGCGCCAGCAGCCTTAGCGGGAGCAGGGATGAGCAGTTCTTC
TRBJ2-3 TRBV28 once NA CASSFTRTDTQYF TGTGCCAGCAGTTTCACACGCACAGATACGCAGTATTTT
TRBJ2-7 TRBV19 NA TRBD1 CASSKEDRTYEQYF TGTGCCAGTAGTAAAGAGGACAGGACCTACGAGCAGTACTTC
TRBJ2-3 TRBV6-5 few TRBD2 CASSFSSGARDTQYF TGTGCCAGCAGTTTCTCTAGCGGGGCTCGGGATACGCAGTATTTT
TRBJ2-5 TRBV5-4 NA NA CASSLEGGGLGETQYF TGTGCCAGCAGCCTCGAGGGGGGGGGTCTAGGAGAGACCCAGTACTTC
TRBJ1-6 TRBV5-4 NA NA CASSSSLDSPPLHF TGTGCCAGCAGCTCCTCCCTGGACAGTCCACCCCTCCACTTT
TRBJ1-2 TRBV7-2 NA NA CASSFEEVNYGYTF TGTGCCAGCAGCTTCGAGGAGGTGAACTATGGCTACACCTTC
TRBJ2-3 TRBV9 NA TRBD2 CASSVAPGGPGGTDTQYF TGTGCCAGCAGCGTAGCCCCGGGAGGGCCGGGGGGCACAGATACGCAGTATTTT
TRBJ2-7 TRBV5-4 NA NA CASSLVAESYEQYF TGTGCCAGCAGCTTGGTGGCGGAATCCTACGAGCAGTACTTC
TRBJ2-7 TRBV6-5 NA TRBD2 CASSYLGLAVGYEQYF TGTGCCAGCAGTTACCTGGGACTAGCGGTCGGCTACGAGCAGTACTTC
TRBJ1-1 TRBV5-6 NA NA CASSSNGIRAFF TGTGCCAGCAGTTCCAACGGGATCCGGGCTTTCTTT
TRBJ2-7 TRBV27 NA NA CASSFRESSYEQYF TGTGCCAGCAGTTTTAGGGAGAGCTCCTACGAGCAGTACTTC
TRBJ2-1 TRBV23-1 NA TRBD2 CASRAGGPGYNEQFF TGCGCCAGCAGGGCGGGAGGGCCGGGTTACAATGAGCAGTTCTTC
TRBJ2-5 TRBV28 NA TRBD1 CASSLDLGRGQETQYF TGTGCCAGCAGTTTAGATCTCGGCAGGGGGCAAGAGACCCAGTACTTC
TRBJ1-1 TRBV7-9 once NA CASSLGHTNTEAFF TGTGCCAGCAGCTTGGGGCACACGAACACTGAAGCTTTCTTT
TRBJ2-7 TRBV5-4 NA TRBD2 CASSDGTSGPSSYEQYF TGTGCCAGCAGCGACGGGACTAGCGGACCGAGCTCCTACGAGCAGTACTTC
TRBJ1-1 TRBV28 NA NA CASSLQLNTEAFF TGTGCCAGCAGTTTACAGTTGAACACTGAAGCTTTCTTT
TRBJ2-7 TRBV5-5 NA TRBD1 CASIPGQGSYEQYF TGTGCCAGCATTCCGGGACAGGGATCCTACGAGCAGTACTTC
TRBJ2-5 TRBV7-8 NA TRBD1 CASSFHQGAKETQYF TGTGCCAGCAGCTTTCATCAGGGGGCTAAGGAGACCCAGTACTTC